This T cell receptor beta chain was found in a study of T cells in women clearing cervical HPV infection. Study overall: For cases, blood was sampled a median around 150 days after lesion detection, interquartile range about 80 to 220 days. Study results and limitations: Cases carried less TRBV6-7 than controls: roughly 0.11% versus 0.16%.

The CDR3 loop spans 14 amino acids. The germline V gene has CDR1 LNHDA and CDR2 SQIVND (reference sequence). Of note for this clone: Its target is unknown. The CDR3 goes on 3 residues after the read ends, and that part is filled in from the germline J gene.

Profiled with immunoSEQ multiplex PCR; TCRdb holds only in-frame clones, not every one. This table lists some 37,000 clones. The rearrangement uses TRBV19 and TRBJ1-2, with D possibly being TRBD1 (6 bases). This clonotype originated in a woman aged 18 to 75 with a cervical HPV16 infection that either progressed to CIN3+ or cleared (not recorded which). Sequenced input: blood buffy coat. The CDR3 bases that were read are TGTGCCAGTAGTCCAGACAGGAGAAAAGGGGGC. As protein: CASSPDRRKGG. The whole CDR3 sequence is CASSPDRRKGGYTF.